Below are 11 T cell receptor beta chains sequenced from a single sample in a study of blood T cell repertoires in COVID-19. Repertoires were generated with immunoSEQ multiplex PCR, while TCRdb's copy carries only in-frame clones and drops some. This repertoire shows some 300,000 clones, roughly 84% found once; its top ten account for 0.9% to 1.2%. The sequenced sample was PBMCs or T cells enriched from blood (not recorded which). The source is a woman aged 30 to 39 who had recovered from COVID-19.

This rearrangement joins TRBV18 to TRBJ1-2; 10 nucleotides agree with TRBD1. Germline V gene lookup returns CDR1 KGHSH and CDR2 LQKENI. The CDR3 length is 13 residues. Trimming at V came to 8 bases and at J to 2 bases, leaving 2 bases not matched to a gene. CDR3 sequence (DNA): TGTGCCAGCGGACAGGGGGTAAACTATGGCTACACCTTC. It translates to CASGQGVNYGYTF.

The chain has TRBV5-1 and TRBJ1-2; 9 bases are shared with TRBD1. Looked up from germline, CDR1 is SGHRS and CDR2 is YFSETQ. The CDR3 covers 15 residues. Losses at the gene ends were 0 bases for V and 5 bases for J; bases not matched to a gene: 5. CDR3 residues: CASSLGTGEFYGYTF. For the CDR3, the DNA is TGCGCCAGCAGCTTGGGGACAGGGGAGTTTTATGGCTACACCTTC.

The J gene is TRBJ2-7, the V gene TRBV7-2; the D gene is possibly TRBD2 (7 bases). V lost 0 bases and J lost 6, with 15 bases in between. This CDR3 contains 15 residues. The germline CDR1 and CDR2 sequences are SGHTA and FQGNSA. CDR3 loop: CASSLAQGPSGEQYF. The CDR3 DNA reads TGTGCCAGCAGCTTAGCCCAGGGGCCTAGCGGCGAGCAGTACTTC.

This chain uses TRBV7-8 with TRBJ2-4; 9 bases line up with TRBD2. The CDR3 loop spans 16 amino acids. With 4 bases clipped from V and 1 base from J, the junction kept 5 bases outside the gene matches. Germline V gene data show CDR1 as SGHVS and CDR2 as FQNEAQ. DNA for the CDR3: TGTGCCAGCAGCTACGGTAGCGGGGGTGCCAAAAACATTCAGTACTTC. It yields the protein CASSYGSGGAKNIQYF. The full variable domain, completed using reference TRBV7-8 and TRBJ2-4, is GAGVSQSPRYKVAKRGQDVALRCDPISGHVSLFWYQQALGQGPEFLTYFQNEAQLDKSGLPSDRFFAERPEGSVSTLKIQRTQQEDSAVYLCASSYGSGGAKNIQYFGAGTRLSVL.

The gene calls are TRBV5-6 and TRBJ2-5; 8 bases match TRBD2. The germline CDR1 and CDR2 sequences are SGHDT and YYEEEE. The CDR3 loop spans 14 amino acids. Trimming removed 4 bases from V and 2 bases from J; junction bases left unmatched: 4. The CDR3 reads CASSPGGSQETQYF. The CDR3 DNA reads as TGTGCCAGCAGCCCGGGGGGGAGTCAAGAGACCCAGTACTTC.

This clone was detected only once. V is TRBV2 and J is TRBJ1-2, with 10 bases that match TRBD1. From germline, CDR1 is SNHLY and CDR2 FYNNEI. The CDR3 has 14 amino acids. J lost 7 bases, V lost 5 bases, and 7 bases had no gene match. For the CDR3, the DNA is TGTGCCAGCAGTCCCGGGACAGGGGCCATTGGCTACACCTTC. Protein sequence: CASSPGTGAIGYTF.

This chain connects TRBV2 to TRBJ2-2; the D gene is possibly TRBD1 (5 bases). Trimming pared 7 bases from V and 6 bases from J, leaving 15 bases between. Germline V CDR1 and CDR2: SNHLY, FYNNEI. The CDR3 extends over 14 amino acids. CDR3 DNA: TGTGCCAGCAAGGGGTCAGGGTGGGCCGGGGAGCTGTTTTTT. This gives the protein CASKGSGWAGELFF.

The chain uses TRBV24-1 and TRBJ2-1, with TRBD1 identical over 7 bases. Trimming at V came to 1 base and at J to 3 bases, leaving 2 bases not matched to a gene. The CDR3 loop spans 15 amino acids. Per germline, CDR1 KGHDR and CDR2 SFDVKD. CDR3 region: CATSDLDRDYNEQFF. DNA for the CDR3: TGTGCCACCAGTGATTTAGACAGGGACTACAATGAGCAGTTCTTC.

The chain links TRBV30 to TRBJ1-1; D gene ambiguous. The germline gives CDR1 GTSNPN, CDR2 SVGIG (reference sequence). Trimming cost V 4 bases and J 4 bases, with 10 bases left between them. The CDR3 extends over 12 amino acids. CDR3 nucleotide sequence: TGTGCCTGGATATATGGGAGCACTGAAGCTTTCTTT. This sequence encodes CAWIYGSTEAFF. The full variable domain, its missing parts supplied by reference TRBV30 and TRBJ1-1, is SQTIHQWPATLVQPVGSPLSLECTVEGTSNPNLYWYRQAAGRGLQLLFYSVGIGQISSEVPQNLSASRPQDRQFILSSKKLLLSDSGFYLCAWIYGSTEAFFGQGTRLTVV.

This chain links TRBV19 with TRBJ2-7; TRBD1 agrees at 8 bases. CDR1 and CDR2 (germline): LNHDA, SQIVND (reference sequence). With 6 bases clipped from V and 1 base from J, the junction kept 5 bases outside the gene matches. This CDR3 comprises 14 residues. The CDR3: CASSKGQASYEQYF. The CDR3 region has the DNA TGTGCCAGTAGCAAGGGACAGGCGTCCTACGAGCAGTACTTC.

This chain uses TRBV27 with TRBJ2-1, with 9 bases aligning to TRBD2. The CDR3 loop spans 17 amino acids. The V gene end was trimmed by 5 bases and the J gene end by 0 bases; junction bases not matched to a gene: 8. Germline CDR1 MNHEY, CDR2 SMNVEV (reference sequence). In DNA, the CDR3 is TGTGCCAGCAGTACCATCCTAGCGGGGAGCTCCTACAATGAGCAGTTCTTC. Protein product: CASSTILAGSSYNEQFF.